This T cell receptor (beta chain) was retrieved from a study of blood T cell repertoires in COVID-19. Clones were read by immunoSEQ multiplex PCR, and TCRdb kept only the in-frame ones, dropping some. The data hold almost 400,000 clones, with roughly 86% observed a single time. CDR1 LGHDT and CDR2 YNNKEL come from the germline V gene (reference sequence). The V end was cut by 1 base, the J end by 7 bases, with 20 bases between. The CDR3 covers 17 residues. Seattle participants joined during active infection and were tracked over time. This clonotype originated in a woman aged 55-70 years with COVID-19, enrolled during active disease. The chain couples TRBV3-1 (or the pseudogene TRBV3-2) to TRBJ1-5, with D possibly matching TRBD1 (6 bases). Sequenced material: peripheral blood. CDR3 DNA sequence: TGTGCCAGCAGCCAAGGTGGCGCGGGGGGCGCATGGCAGCCCCAGCATTTT. Translation: CASSQGGAGGAWQPQHF.